These 29 T cell receptor beta chains were sequenced from one sample in a study of cytomegalovirus exposure and HLA in healthy donors. Sequenced by immunoSEQ multiplex PCR; TCRdb stores in-frame clones only, minus some. The sample yields 150,000 to 200,000 clones, about 83% seen once. The source material was PBMCs. The receptor set was obtained from a woman in her twenties or thirties in good health and CMV-seronegative.

The chain uses TRBV10-3 and TRBJ2-7; 14 bases map to TRBD2. From germline, CDR1 is ENHRY and CDR2 SYGVKD. The CDR3 covers 17 residues. J lost 5 bases, V lost 6 bases, and 12 bases had no gene match. CDR3 sequence (DNA): TGTGCCATCAGGGAGACTAGCGGGGGGGCAAGTGGGGACGAGCAGTACTTC. Its translation is CAIRETSGGASGDEQYF.

The chain joins TRBV27 to TRBJ1-2; D uncertain. Trimming removed 2 bases from V and 0 bases from J, with 7 bases in between. The CDR3 extends over 14 amino acids. Germline V CDR1 and CDR2: MNHEY, SMNVEV (reference sequence). CDR3 in amino acids: CASSLQRSNYGYTF. The DNA for the CDR3 is TGTGCCAGCAGTTTACAGCGCTCTAACTATGGCTACACCTTC.

This chain uses TRBV7-9 with TRBJ2-7, with a tentative D call TRBD2 (6 bases). The germline CDR1 and CDR2 sequences are SEHNR and FQNEAQ (reference sequence). The CDR3 is 16 amino acids. V lost 4 bases and J lost 7, with 23 bases in between. DNA for the CDR3: TGTGCCAGCAGCTCAAATGGCGGGATCCAACTGGAAGAGCAGTACTTC. Its protein product is CASSSNGGIQLEEQYF.

This clone was counted once. The chain joins TRBV7-8 to TRBJ1-1; D unresolved. With 2 bases removed from V and 4 bases from J, the gap between germline ends came to 14 bases. The germline gives CDR1 SGHVS, CDR2 FQNEAQ. CDR3 size: 15 residues. The CDR3 DNA follows: TGTGCCAGCAGCTTACAGGAGGGATCTGGCACTGAAGCTTTCTTT. Its translation is CASSLQEGSGTEAFF.

This clone occurred many times. The chain joins TRBV6-5 to TRBJ2-7, with 8 bases matching TRBD1. Germline CDR1 reads MNHEY; CDR2 reads SVGAGI. The CDR3 extends over 12 amino acids. The trim removed 6 bases at V and 8 bases at J, leaving 6 bases unmatched. This chain's CDR3 is CASSPGQGQQYF. In nucleotides, the CDR3 is TGTGCCAGCAGCCCCGGACAGGGCCAGCAGTACTTC.

CDR3 in amino acids: CASSLGDRVYEQYF. The DNA for the CDR3 is TGTGCCAGCAGCTTGGGGGACAGGGTCTACGAGCAGTACTTC. The chain couples TRBV7-9 to TRBJ2-7; TRBD1 matches 9 bases. Unmatched junction bases numbered 3, after V lost 3 bases and J lost 3 bases. CDR1 and CDR2 (germline): SEHNR, FQNEAQ (reference sequence). The CDR3 sequence is 14 residues long.

The chain employs TRBV5-6 and TRBJ1-2; weak D call: TRBD1 (5 bases). Trimming shortened V by 1 base and J by 4 bases, and 8 bases separated the two germline ends. This CDR3 is built from 13 residues. Germline CDR1 is SGHDT and CDR2 is YYEEEE. CDR3 sequence: CASSLHGGYGYTF. In DNA form, the CDR3 reads TGTGCCAGCAGCTTGCACGGGGGCTATGGCTACACCTTC.

The chain employs TRBV6-5 and TRBJ1-5; D gene unclear. The CDR3 length is 13 residues. Trimming left V 6 bases short and J 11 bases short, with 17 bases between. Germline-derived CDR1 and CDR2 are MNHEY and SVGAGI. CDR3 nucleotides: TGTGCCAGCAGCTCCCTTCTTTTGGCAGCCCAGCATTTT. Residues: CASSSLLLAAQHF.

This chain connects TRBV6-1 to TRBJ1-1, with 7 positions matching TRBD1. CDR1 MNHNS and CDR2 SASEGT come from the germline V gene. V dropped 5 bases and J dropped 6; count of bases not matched to a gene: 3. The CDR3 consists of 12 residues. The CDR3 is CASSLGTAEAFF. The DNA for the CDR3 is TGTGCCAGCAGTCTAGGGACAGCTGAAGCTTTCTTT.

The J gene is TRBJ1-6, the V gene TRBV18; D is perhaps TRBD1 (6 bases). V lost 2 bases to trimming and J lost 13 bases, with 15 bases between them. CDR3 length: 14 amino acids. The germline V gene has CDR1 KGHSH and CDR2 LQKENI. The CDR3 nucleotides read TGTGCCAGCTCACCAAAGGACAGTTCTTCCCCCCTCCACTTT. Protein: CASSPKDSSSPLHF.

This chain connects TRBV6-1 to TRBJ2-5; D gene uncertain. CDR1 and CDR2 from the germline V gene are MNHNS and SASEGT. Trimming stripped 3 bases from V and 3 bases from J, with 8 bases between. CDR3 length equals 13 residues. The CDR3 protein is CASSDDPEETQYF. The CDR3 nucleotides read TGTGCCAGCAGTGATGATCCAGAAGAGACCCAGTACTTC.

The chain links TRBV4-1 to TRBJ2-5; maybe TRBD2 (6 bases). V was trimmed by 3 bases and J by 5 bases, leaving 10 bases between them. Germline V gene data show CDR1 as MGHRA and CDR2 as YSYEKL. This CDR3 spans 13 amino acids. CDR3 protein: CASSHGGRETQYF. CDR3 bases: TGCGCCAGCAGCCATGGGGGGAGGGAGACCCAGTACTTC.

This chain uses TRBV11-2 with TRBJ1-2, with D possibly being TRBD1 (5 bases). The germline CDR1 and CDR2 sequences are SGHAT and FQNNGV. Trimming stripped 5 bases from V and 3 bases from J, with 13 bases between. The CDR3 has 14 residues. CDR3 in DNA: TGTGCCAGCAGCCCTACCGCGGGGGACTATGGCTACACCTTC. Protein sequence: CASSPTAGDYGYTF.

V gene TRBV27 combines with J gene TRBJ2-7, with a tentative D call TRBD1 (6 bases). CDR3 length equals 15 residues. Germline CDR1 MNHEY, CDR2 SMNVEV (reference sequence). V dropped 6 bases and J dropped 0 bases, with 15 bases sitting between them. The CDR3 bases are TGTGCCAGCAGAACGACAGGTTTCAACTCCTACGAGCAGTACTTC. This gives the protein CASRTTGFNSYEQYF.

This clone turned up a few times. The chain has TRBV27 and TRBJ1-6, with a weak D call TRBD1 (6 bases). The V end lost 8 bases, the J end lost 8 bases, and 16 bases lay between the germline ends. The V gene's germline CDR1 is MNHEY and CDR2 SMNVEV (reference sequence). The CDR3 covers 14 residues. CDR3 loop: CASAQTGTHSPLHF. In DNA form, the CDR3 reads TGTGCCAGCGCGCAAACAGGGACGCATTCACCCCTCCACTTT.

The chain joins TRBV4-1 to TRBJ2-7; D might be TRBD1 (5 bases). Germline V gives CDR1 MGHRA, CDR2 YSYEKL. V lost 0 bases, J lost 6 bases, and 15 bases lay in between. The CDR3 is made up of 15 amino acids. CDR3 protein: CASSQDAGLNGEQYF. The CDR3 DNA reads TGCGCCAGCAGCCAAGATGCAGGGTTGAATGGCGAGCAGTACTTC.

The J gene is TRBJ2-7, the V gene TRBV29-1; TRBD1 agrees at 10 bases. The CDR3 runs 15 residues. The germline V gene has CDR1 SQVTM and CDR2 ANQGSEA. V was pared by 4 bases and J by 7 bases, with 13 bases of the junction left unmatched. CDR3 sequence reads: CSVAFGDRGGLEQYF. The CDR3 region has the DNA TGCAGCGTTGCGTTCGGGGACAGGGGTGGTTTGGAGCAGTACTTC.

This sequence joins TRBV30 and TRBJ2-2, with D tentatively TRBD2 (6 bases). Trimming left V 0 bases short and J 5 bases short, with 10 bases between. CDR1 GTSNPN and CDR2 SVGIG come from the germline V gene (reference sequence). CDR3 size: 14 residues. The CDR3 sequence: CAWSVLGGTGELFF. The DNA for the CDR3 is TGTGCCTGGAGTGTACTTGGGGGGACCGGGGAGCTGTTTTTT.

This chain connects TRBV15 to TRBJ1-4; TRBD1 agrees at 9 bases. V dropped 8 bases and J dropped 5; count of bases not matched to a gene: 3. Germline V CDR1 and CDR2: LNHNV, YYDKDF (reference sequence). This CDR3 has 13 residues. The CDR3 DNA sequence: TGTGCCACCTCCGGGACAGGGAATGAAAAACTGTTTTTT. Residues: CATSGTGNEKLFF.

V and J are TRBV7-2 and TRBJ1-2, with TRBD1 identical over 12 bases. There are 18 residues in the CDR3. Germline V gene lookup returns CDR1 SGHTA and CDR2 FQGNSA. J gave up 1 base and V 1 base, and 7 bases lay outside the gene matches. The chain's CDR3 is CASSLDGTGGALNYGYTF. The CDR3 region has the DNA TGTGCCAGCAGCTTAGATGGGACAGGGGGCGCACTTAACTATGGCTACACCTTC.

This clone was observed a single time. This chain connects TRBV27 to TRBJ1-5; weak D call: TRBD1 (6 bases). CDR3 length equals 14 residues. V was trimmed by 5 bases and J by 7 bases, leaving 15 bases between them. From germline, CDR1 is MNHEY and CDR2 SMNVEV (reference sequence). CDR3 amino acids: CASSPGTGNQPQHF. The CDR3 DNA follows: TGTGCCAGCAGTCCAGGAACAGGGAACCAGCCCCAGCATTTT.

The gene calls are TRBV2 and TRBJ2-7; 9 bases align to TRBD2. This CDR3 has 16 amino acids. V gave up 6 bases and J gave up 2 bases; unmatched junction bases: 11. Germline V gene data show CDR1 as SNHLY and CDR2 as FYNNEI. The chain's CDR3 is CASRELSGGKPYEQYF. CDR3 nucleotide sequence: TGTGCCAGCAGGGAGCTCAGCGGGGGGAAACCCTACGAGCAGTACTTC.

This clone was observed a single time. The V and J genes are TRBV7-8 and TRBJ2-1, with D tentatively TRBD1 (6 bases). CDR3 size: 16 residues. Germline-derived CDR1 and CDR2 are SGHVS and FQNEAQ. The V and J ends lost 5 bases and 6 bases respectively, with 20 bases between them. The CDR3 here is CASSTPPQGRSNEQFF. CDR3 nucleotide sequence: TGTGCCAGCAGCACCCCCCCTCAGGGGCGTTCCAATGAGCAGTTCTTC.

V gene TRBV5-1 combines with J gene TRBJ1-2; D is perhaps TRBD1 (5 bases). The CDR3 length is 12 residues. The V gene's germline CDR1 is SGHRS and CDR2 YFSETQ. V was shortened by 6 bases and J by 8 bases, with 14 bases between the two germline ends. CDR3 DNA sequence: TGCGCCAGCACGACGGGGGATGTAGGCTACACCTTC. Residues: CASTTGDVGYTF.

The V and J genes are TRBV5-1 and TRBJ2-1; TRBD2 matches at 13 bases. The CDR3 contains 16 residues. Trimming at V came to 4 bases and at J to 2 bases, leaving 3 bases not matched to a gene. Germline CDR1 and CDR2: SGHRS and YFSETQ. The chain's CDR3 is CASSGGLAGPYNEQFF. Here the CDR3 DNA reads TGCGCCAGCAGCGGGGGACTAGCGGGGCCCTACAATGAGCAGTTCTTC.

This chain joins TRBV18 and TRBJ2-5; TRBD1 aligns across 8 bases. V trimming: 3 bases; J trimming: 5 bases; junction bases outside the gene matches: 8. CDR3 size: 15 residues. Germline V lookup: CDR1 KGHSH, CDR2 LQKENI. The chain's CDR3 is CASSPVQGAGETQYF. CDR3 bases: TGTGCCAGCTCACCGGTCCAGGGGGCCGGGGAGACCCAGTACTTC.

The V call is TRBV4-1, the J call TRBJ2-7, with 11 bases that match TRBD2. Trimming at V came to 1 base and at J to 3 bases, leaving 5 bases not matched to a gene. CDR3 length: 16 amino acids. Germline CDR1 and CDR2: MGHRA and YSYEKL. DNA of the CDR3: TGCGCCAGCAGCCAAGGTCCTAGCGGGGGGATCTACGAGCAGTACTTC. Its translation: CASSQGPSGGIYEQYF.

The chain has TRBV7-9 and TRBJ1-5, with 7 bases aligning to TRBD1. The CDR3 contains 18 residues. Germline-derived CDR1 and CDR2 are SEHNR and FQNEAQ (reference sequence). The junction had 15 bases not matched to a gene; V was cut back by 5 bases and J by 2 bases. The CDR3 loop is CASSHLTGKDRGNQPQHF. The CDR3 region has the DNA TGTGCCAGCAGCCACCTTACGGGCAAAGACAGGGGCAATCAGCCCCAGCATTTT.

The table lists this clone with a count of one. The rearrangement links TRBV5-6 to TRBJ1-5; possible D gene TRBD1, 5 bases. V was trimmed by 0 bases and J by 5 bases, leaving 12 bases between them. The CDR3 is 15 residues long. Germline V gives CDR1 SGHDT, CDR2 YYEEEE. The DNA of the CDR3 is TGTGCCAGCAGCTTGGCGGCAGGGTGGGATCAGCCCCAGCATTTT. It encodes CASSLAAGWDQPQHF.